This passage covers 10 T cell receptor beta chains from one sample sequenced in a study of blood T cell repertoires in COVID-19 (dated by TCRdb to 2018 to 2021). Library generation was performed with the immunoSEQ multiplex PCR assay. Not all clones reach the TCRdb copy of this immuneACCESS table, which keeps in-frame sequences only. Checked studies attribute under half of the gap to unresolved V genes and leave the rest unexplained. For this sample the table gives 200,000 to 250,000 clones, of which around 89% were detected only once. The top ten hold about 2.5% of the sample. Sequenced input: peripheral blood. The receptor source for this set is a man between 25 and 39 years old with COVID-19, enrolled during active disease.

This chain connects TRBV18 to TRBJ2-1; D might be TRBD2 (6 bases). V lost 0 bases, J lost 6 bases, and 12 bases lay in between. The CDR3 runs 15 residues. In germline, CDR1 is KGHSH, CDR2 LQKENI. This chain's CDR3 is CASSPPGTPGNEQFF. In nucleotides, the CDR3 is TGTGCCAGCTCACCACCCGGGACTCCTGGCAATGAGCAGTTCTTC. Based on the CDR3 plus reference TRBV18 and TRBJ2-1, the full variable domain is NAGVMQNPRHLVRRRGQEARLRCSPMKGHSHVYWYRQLPEEGLKFMVYLQKENIIDESGMPKERFSAEFPKEGPSILRIQQVVRGDSAAYFCASSPPGTPGNEQFFGPGTRLTVL.

The J gene is TRBJ1-3, the V gene TRBV25-1; a weak D match, TRBD1 (5 bases). Deletions cut 7 bases from V and 0 bases from J, with 13 bases between. Germline loops: CDR1 MGHDK, CDR2 SYGVNS. The CDR3 is 15 residues long. The CDR3 bases are TGTGCCAGCAATCGACGAGACAGCTCTGGAAACACCATATATTTT. Residues: CASNRRDSSGNTIYF.

The J gene is TRBJ1-1, the V gene TRBV6-6; D may be TRBD1 (6 bases). The CDR3 totals 17 residues. V was shortened by 5 bases and J by 8 bases, with 27 bases between the two germline ends. The V gene's germline CDR1 is MNHNY and CDR2 SVGAGI (reference sequence). Here the CDR3 reads CASSPTPLTGLMGEAFF. CDR3 in DNA: TGTGCCAGCAGTCCCACCCCCTTGACAGGACTTATGGGGGAAGCTTTCTTT.

The chain uses TRBV27 and TRBJ2-7; D perhaps matches TRBD1 (6 bases). V lost 6 bases and J 4 bases, leaving 19 bases between the germline ends. This CDR3 contains 15 residues. In germline, CDR1 is MNHEY, CDR2 SMNVEV (reference sequence). In nucleotides, the CDR3 is TGTGCCAGCAGCAGGGACCGGGACAACCATTACGAGCAGTACTTC. Residues: CASSRDRDNHYEQYF.

This rearrangement joins TRBV6-2 or TRBV6-3 to TRBJ1-2, with 9 nucleotides matching TRBD1. Germline CDR1 MNHEY, CDR2 SVGEGT. The CDR3 consists of 15 residues. Losses at the gene ends were 4 bases for V and 4 bases for J; bases not matched to a gene: 7. The CDR3 protein is CASSSLQQGAYGYTF. The CDR3 coding sequence is TGTGCCAGCAGTTCCTTACAACAGGGGGCCTATGGCTACACCTTC.

This rearrangement joins TRBV7-2 to TRBJ1-4, with a weak D call TRBD1 (6 bases). Germline values: CDR1 SGHTA, CDR2 FQGNSA. V was cut by 1 base and J by 4 bases, with 7 bases left in between. The CDR3 spans 14 residues. This chain's CDR3 is CASSLGDNNEKLFF. For the CDR3, the DNA is TGTGCCAGCAGCTTAGGGGACAATAATGAAAAACTGTTTTTT.

The rearrangement joins TRBV7-9 to TRBJ1-1; TRBD1 aligns across 8 bases. The V and J ends lost 4 bases and 0 bases, in that order; junction bases with no gene match: 4. CDR1 and CDR2 from the germline V gene are SEHNR and FQNEAQ (reference sequence). The CDR3 is 15 residues long. The CDR3 sequence: CASSSYRGVNTEAFF. The CDR3 DNA follows: TGTGCCAGCAGCTCATACAGGGGGGTGAACACTGAAGCTTTCTTT.

J is TRBJ2-7 and V is TRBV7-3; D gene ambiguous. Trimming removed 2 bases from V and 2 bases from J, with 13 bases in between. The CDR3 loop spans 15 amino acids. Germline V gene lookup returns CDR1 SGHTA and CDR2 FQGTGA. CDR3 bases: TGTGCCAGCAGCTTAGGTCTCGCAGGCACCTACGAGCAGTACTTC. Translated, it gives CASSLGLAGTYEQYF.

The rearrangement uses TRBV11-3 and TRBJ2-3, with 7 bases fitting TRBD1. The CDR3 runs 13 residues. V dropped 2 bases and J dropped 9; count of bases not matched to a gene: 5. Per the germline V gene, CDR1 is SGHNT and CDR2 is YENEEA. The CDR3 nucleotides read TGTGCCAGCAGCTTACTTAGGGGGCGCACGCAGTATTTT. Protein product: CASSLLRGRTQYF.

The rearrangement joins TRBV5-1 to TRBJ2-7, with D tentatively TRBD1 (6 bases). The CDR3 sequence is 13 residues long. V lost 5 bases, J lost 2 bases, and 11 bases lay in between. Germline V gene data show CDR1 as SGHRS and CDR2 as YFSETQ. The CDR3: CASRTGQTYEQYF. The CDR3, as DNA: TGCGCCAGCAGAACAGGACAGACCTACGAGCAGTACTTC.